This note documents a single T cell receptor beta chain sequence. What it binds is unknown. These data belong to a study of T cell responses to AZD1222 COVID-19 vaccine. Findings and caveats of the study: Baseline testing showed seropositivity in only five to seven AZD1222 recipients.

Germline-derived CDR1 and CDR2 are MGHDK and SYGVNS. Trimming stripped 5 bases from V and 1 base from J, with 14 bases between. This CDR3 contains 15 residues. The data were produced by immunoSEQ multiplex PCR, yet TCRdb's version contains in-frame clones alone and is incomplete. The profile covers roughly 93,000 clones, with 85% to 90% appearing a single time and approximately 3% taken by the ten largest. The rearrangement uses TRBV25-1 and TRBJ2-5; D not certain. The source of this sequence is an adult in good health. The sample here was peripheral blood, taken on day 0 of MenACWY control vaccination. The chain's CDR3 is CASSQAATLQETQYF. DNA of the CDR3: TGTGCCAGCAGTCAGGCAGCCACCCTCCAAGAGACCCAGTACTTC.